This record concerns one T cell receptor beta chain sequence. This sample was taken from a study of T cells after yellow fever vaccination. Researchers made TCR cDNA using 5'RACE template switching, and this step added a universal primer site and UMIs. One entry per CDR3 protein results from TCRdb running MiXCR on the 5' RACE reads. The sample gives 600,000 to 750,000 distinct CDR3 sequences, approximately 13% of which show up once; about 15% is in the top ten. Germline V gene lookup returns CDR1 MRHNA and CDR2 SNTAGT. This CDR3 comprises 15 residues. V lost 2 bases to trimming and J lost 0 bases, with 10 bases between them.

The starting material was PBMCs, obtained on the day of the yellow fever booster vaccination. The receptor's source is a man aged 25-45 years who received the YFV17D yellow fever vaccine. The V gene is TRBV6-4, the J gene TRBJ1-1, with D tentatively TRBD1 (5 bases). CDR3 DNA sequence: TGTGCCAGCAGTGACGATGGGGGGATGAACACTGAAGCTTTCTTT. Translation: CASSDDGGMNTEAFF.